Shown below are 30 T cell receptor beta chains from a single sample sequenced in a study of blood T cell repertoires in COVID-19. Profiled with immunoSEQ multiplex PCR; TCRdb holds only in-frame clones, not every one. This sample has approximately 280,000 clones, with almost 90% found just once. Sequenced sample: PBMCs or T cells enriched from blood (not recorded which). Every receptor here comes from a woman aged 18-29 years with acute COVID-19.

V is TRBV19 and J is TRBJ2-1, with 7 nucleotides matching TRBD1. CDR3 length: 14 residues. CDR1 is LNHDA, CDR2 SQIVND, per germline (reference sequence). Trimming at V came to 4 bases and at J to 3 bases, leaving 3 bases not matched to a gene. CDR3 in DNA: TGTGCCAGTAGTAACGGACAGGACTACAATGAGCAGTTCTTC. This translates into CASSNGQDYNEQFF.

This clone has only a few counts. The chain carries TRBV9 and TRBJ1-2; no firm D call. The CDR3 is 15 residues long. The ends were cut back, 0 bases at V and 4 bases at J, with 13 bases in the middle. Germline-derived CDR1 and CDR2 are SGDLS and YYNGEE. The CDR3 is CASSVEEGVAYGYTF. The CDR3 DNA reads TGTGCCAGCAGCGTAGAGGAGGGAGTGGCCTATGGCTACACCTTC.

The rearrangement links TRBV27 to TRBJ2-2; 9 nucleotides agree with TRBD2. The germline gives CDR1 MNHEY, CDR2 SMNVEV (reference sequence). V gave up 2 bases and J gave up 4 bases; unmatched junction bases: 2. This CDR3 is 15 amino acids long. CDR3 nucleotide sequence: TGTGCCAGCAGTTTAAAACTAGCGGGCACCGGGGAGCTGTTTTTT. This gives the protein CASSLKLAGTGELFF.

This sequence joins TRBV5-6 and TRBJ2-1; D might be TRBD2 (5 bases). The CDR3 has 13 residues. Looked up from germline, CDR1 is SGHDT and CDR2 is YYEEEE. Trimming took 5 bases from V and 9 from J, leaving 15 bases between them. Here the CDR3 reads CASRAVEVGEQFF. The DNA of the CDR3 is TGTGCCAGCAGGGCAGTGGAGGTGGGTGAGCAGTTCTTC.

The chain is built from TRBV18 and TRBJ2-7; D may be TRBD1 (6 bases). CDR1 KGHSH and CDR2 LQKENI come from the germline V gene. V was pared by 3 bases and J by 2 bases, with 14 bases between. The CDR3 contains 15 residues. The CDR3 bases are TGTGCCAGCTCACCCGGACTCCGGGACACCTACGAGCAGTACTTC. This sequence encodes CASSPGLRDTYEQYF.

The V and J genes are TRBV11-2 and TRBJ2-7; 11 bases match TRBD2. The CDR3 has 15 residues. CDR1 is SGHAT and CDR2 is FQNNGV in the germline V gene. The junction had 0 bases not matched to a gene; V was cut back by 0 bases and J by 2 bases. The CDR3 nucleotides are TGTGCCAGCAGCTTAGAACTAGCGGGAGCCTACGAGCAGTACTTC. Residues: CASSLELAGAYEQYF.

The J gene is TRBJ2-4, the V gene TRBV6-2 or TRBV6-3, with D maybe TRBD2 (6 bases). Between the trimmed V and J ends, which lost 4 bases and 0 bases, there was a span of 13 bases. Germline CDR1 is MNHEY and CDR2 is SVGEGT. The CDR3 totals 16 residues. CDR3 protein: CASSLFSGIAKNIQYF. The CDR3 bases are TGTGCCAGCAGTTTGTTTAGCGGAATAGCCAAAAACATTCAGTACTTC.

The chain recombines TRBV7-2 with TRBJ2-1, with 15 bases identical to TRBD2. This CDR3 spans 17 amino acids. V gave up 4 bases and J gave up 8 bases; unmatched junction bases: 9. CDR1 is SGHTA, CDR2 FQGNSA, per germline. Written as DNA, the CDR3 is TGTGCCAGCAGCTCGGGGGGGACTAGCGGGAGGTTGGATGAGCAGTTCTTC. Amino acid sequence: CASSSGGTSGRLDEQFF.

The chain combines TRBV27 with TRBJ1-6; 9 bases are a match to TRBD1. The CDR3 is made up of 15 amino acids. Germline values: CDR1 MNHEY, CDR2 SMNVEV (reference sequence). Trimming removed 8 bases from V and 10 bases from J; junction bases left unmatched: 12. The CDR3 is CASSPRDRVGSPLHF. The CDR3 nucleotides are TGTGCCAGCTCCCCCCGGGACAGGGTGGGCTCACCCCTCCACTTT.

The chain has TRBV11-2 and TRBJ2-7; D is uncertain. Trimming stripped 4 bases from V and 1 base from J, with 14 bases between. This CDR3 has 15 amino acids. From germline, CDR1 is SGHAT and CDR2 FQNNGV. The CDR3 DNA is TGTGCCAGCAGCTCCCATGGCCCTTTATCCTACGAGCAGTACTTC. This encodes CASSSHGPLSYEQYF.

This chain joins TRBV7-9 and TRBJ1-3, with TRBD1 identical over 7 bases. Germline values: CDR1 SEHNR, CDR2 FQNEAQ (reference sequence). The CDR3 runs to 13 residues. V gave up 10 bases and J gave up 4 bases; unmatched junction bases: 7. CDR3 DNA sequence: TGTGCCACCGTGACAGGGAGAGGAAACACCATATATTTT. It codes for CATVTGRGNTIYF.

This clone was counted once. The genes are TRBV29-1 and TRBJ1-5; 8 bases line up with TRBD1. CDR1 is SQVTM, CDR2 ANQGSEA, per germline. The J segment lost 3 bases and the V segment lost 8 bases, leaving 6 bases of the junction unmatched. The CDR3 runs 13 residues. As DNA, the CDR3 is TGCAGCACCGGACAGGGTCCCAATCAGCCCCAGCATTTT. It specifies CSTGQGPNQPQHF.

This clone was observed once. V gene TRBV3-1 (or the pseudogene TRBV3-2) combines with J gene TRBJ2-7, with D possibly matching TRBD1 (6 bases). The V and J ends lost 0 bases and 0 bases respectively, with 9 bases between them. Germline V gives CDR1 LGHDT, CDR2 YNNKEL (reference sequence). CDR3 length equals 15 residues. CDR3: CASSQERTDSYEQYF. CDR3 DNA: TGTGCCAGCAGCCAAGAGAGGACAGACTCCTACGAGCAGTACTTC.

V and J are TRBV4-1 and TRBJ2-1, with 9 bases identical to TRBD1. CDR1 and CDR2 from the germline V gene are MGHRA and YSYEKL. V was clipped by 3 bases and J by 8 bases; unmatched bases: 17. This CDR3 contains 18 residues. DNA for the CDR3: TGCGCCAGCAGCCACTCAAAAGCCGGGACAGGGTATGAGTATGAGCAGTTCTTC. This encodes CASSHSKAGTGYEYEQFF.

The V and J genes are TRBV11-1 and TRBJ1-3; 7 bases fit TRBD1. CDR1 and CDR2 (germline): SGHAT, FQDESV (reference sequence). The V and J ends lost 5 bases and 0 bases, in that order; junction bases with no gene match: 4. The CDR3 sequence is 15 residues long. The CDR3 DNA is TGTGCCAGCAGCCGGACAGGTGACTCTGGAAACACCATATATTTT. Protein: CASSRTGDSGNTIYF. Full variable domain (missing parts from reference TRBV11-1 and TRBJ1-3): EAEVAQSPRYKITEKSQAVAFWCDPISGHATLYWYRQILGQGPELLVQFQDESVVDDSQLPKDRFSAERLKGVDSTLKIQPAELGDSAMYLCASSRTGDSGNTIYFGEGSWLTVV.

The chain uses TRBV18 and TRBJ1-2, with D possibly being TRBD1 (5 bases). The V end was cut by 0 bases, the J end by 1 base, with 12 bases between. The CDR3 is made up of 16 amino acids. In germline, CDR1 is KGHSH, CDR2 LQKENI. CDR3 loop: CASSPPIGGGNYGYTF. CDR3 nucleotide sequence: TGTGCCAGCTCACCACCAATTGGGGGAGGTAACTATGGCTACACCTTC.

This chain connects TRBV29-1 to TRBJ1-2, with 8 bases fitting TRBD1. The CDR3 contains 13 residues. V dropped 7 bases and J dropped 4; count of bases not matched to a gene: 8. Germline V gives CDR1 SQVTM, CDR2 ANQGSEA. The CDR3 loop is CSAGVQGAYGYTF. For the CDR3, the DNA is TGCAGCGCCGGGGTGCAGGGGGCCTATGGCTACACCTTC.

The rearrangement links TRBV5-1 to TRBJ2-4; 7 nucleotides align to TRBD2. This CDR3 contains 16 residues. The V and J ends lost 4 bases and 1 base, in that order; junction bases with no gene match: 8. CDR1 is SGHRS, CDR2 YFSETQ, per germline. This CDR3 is CASSPVQGGAKNIQYF. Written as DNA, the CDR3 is TGCGCCAGCAGCCCGGTCCAGGGAGGGGCCAAAAACATTCAGTACTTC. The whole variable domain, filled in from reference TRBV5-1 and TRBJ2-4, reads KAGVTQTPRYLIKTRGQQVTLSCSPISGHRSVSWYQQTPGQGLQFLFEYFSETQRNKGNFPGRFSGRQFSNSRSEMNVSTLELGDSALYLCASSPVQGGAKNIQYFGAGTRLSVL.

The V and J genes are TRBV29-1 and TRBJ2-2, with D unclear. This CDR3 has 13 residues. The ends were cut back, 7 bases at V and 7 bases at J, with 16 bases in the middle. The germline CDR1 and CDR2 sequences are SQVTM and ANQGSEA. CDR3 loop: CSATPSPGGELFF. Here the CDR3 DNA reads TGCAGCGCCACACCTAGTCCGGGCGGGGAGCTGTTTTTT.

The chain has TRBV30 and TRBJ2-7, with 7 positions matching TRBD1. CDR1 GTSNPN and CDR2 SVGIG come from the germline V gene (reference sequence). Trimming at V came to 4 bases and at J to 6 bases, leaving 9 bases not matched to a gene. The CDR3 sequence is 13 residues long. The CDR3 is CAWTHRGEAEQYF. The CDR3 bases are TGTGCCTGGACCCACAGGGGAGAGGCCGAGCAGTACTTC.

The CDR3 reads CASSPRTGREQYF. The CDR3 DNA is TGTGCCAGCAGCCCTCGGACAGGGCGCGAGCAGTACTTC. This chain uses TRBV9 with TRBJ2-7, with 8 bases matching TRBD1. The ends lost 4 bases at V and 6 bases at J; junction bases unmatched: 6. Germline CDR1 SGDLS, CDR2 YYNGEE. This CDR3 is built from 13 residues.

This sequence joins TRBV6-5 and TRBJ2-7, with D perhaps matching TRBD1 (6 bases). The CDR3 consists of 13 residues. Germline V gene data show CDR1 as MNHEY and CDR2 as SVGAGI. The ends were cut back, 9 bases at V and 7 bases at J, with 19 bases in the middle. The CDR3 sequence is CASRTASSGEQYF. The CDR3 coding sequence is TGTGCCAGTAGGACAGCTTCTTCTGGTGAGCAGTACTTC.

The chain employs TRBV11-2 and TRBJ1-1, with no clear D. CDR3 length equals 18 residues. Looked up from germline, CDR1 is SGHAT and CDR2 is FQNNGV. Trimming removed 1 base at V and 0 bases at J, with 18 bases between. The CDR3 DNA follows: TGTGCCAGCAGCTTAGGGGCCGGATTCGAGAGCATGAACACTGAAGCTTTCTTT. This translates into CASSLGAGFESMNTEAFF.

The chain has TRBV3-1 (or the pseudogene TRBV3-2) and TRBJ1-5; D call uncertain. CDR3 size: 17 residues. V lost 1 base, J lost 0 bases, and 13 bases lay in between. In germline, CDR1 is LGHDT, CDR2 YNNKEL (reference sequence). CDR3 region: CASSQGLREYSNQPQHF. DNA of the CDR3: TGTGCCAGCAGCCAAGGTCTTAGGGAGTATAGCAATCAGCCCCAGCATTTT.

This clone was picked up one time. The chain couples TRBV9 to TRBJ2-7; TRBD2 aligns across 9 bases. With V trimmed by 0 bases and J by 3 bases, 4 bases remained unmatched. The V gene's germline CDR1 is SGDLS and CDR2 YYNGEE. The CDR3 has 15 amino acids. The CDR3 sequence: CASSVGGSGSYEQYF. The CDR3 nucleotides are TGTGCCAGCAGCGTAGGGGGTAGCGGGAGCTACGAGCAGTACTTC.

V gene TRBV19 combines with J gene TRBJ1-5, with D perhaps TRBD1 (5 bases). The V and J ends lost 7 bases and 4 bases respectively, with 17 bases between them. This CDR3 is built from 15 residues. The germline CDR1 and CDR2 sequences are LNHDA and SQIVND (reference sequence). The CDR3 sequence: CASTDQTVTNQPQHF. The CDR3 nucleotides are TGTGCCAGTACCGACCAGACAGTGACGAATCAGCCCCAGCATTTT.

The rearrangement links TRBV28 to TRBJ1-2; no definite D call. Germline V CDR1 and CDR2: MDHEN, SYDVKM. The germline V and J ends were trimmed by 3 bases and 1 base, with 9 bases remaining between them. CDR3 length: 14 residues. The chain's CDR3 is CASSLRQLNYGYTF. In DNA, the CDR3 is TGTGCCAGCAGTTTGCGGCAGCTTAACTATGGCTACACCTTC.

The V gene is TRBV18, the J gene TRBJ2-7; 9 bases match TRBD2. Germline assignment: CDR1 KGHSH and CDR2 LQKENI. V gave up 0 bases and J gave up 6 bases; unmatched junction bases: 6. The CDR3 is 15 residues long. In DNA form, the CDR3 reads TGTGCCAGCTCACCACCCGGGACTAGCATTCGCGAGCAGTACTTC. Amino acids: CASSPPGTSIREQYF.

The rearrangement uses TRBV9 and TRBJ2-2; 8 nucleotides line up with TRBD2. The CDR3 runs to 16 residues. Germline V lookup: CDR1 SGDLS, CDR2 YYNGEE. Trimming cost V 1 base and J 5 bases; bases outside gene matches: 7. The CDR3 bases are TGTGCCAGCAGCGTATACCATAGCGGGGTTACCGGGGAGCTGTTTTTT. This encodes CASSVYHSGVTGELFF.

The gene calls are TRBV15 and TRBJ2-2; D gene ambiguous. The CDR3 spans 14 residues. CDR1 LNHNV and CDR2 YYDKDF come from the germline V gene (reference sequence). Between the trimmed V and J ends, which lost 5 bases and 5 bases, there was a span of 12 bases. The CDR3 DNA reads TGTGCCACCAGCCCCTCACTATCTACCGGGGAGCTGTTTTTT. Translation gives CATSPSLSTGELFF.